This T cell receptor beta chain was profiled in a study of shared clonotypes between healthy human individuals. Overall study: The composition of the donors was two women and a few men aged 18 to 49.

This clone was counted between two and nine times. CDR1 MNHNY and CDR2 SVGAGI come from the germline V gene (reference sequence). The CDR3 is made up of 14 amino acids. Trimming cost V 2 bases and J 6 bases, with 14 bases left between them. Donors were Caucasian adults residing in Nashville, Tennessee, USA. Per the original data handling: ImmunoSEQ output held junction-only sequences without quality scores, so filtering differed. Clones were read by immunoSEQ multiplex PCR, and TCRdb kept only the in-frame ones, dropping some. For V, J and clone size, that table is used; D and trimming come from the DNA. The top ten hold 12% of the sample, which has 500,000 to 650,000 clones, around 76% seen once.

The chain uses TRBV6-6 and TRBJ2-7, with D possibly matching TRBD2 (6 bases). Sample: PBMCs. The receptor's source is a woman aged 40 to 50 in good health. Some clones in this sample may be carry-over from other donors' samples. CDR3 in amino acids: CASSYLPGVPEQYF. CDR3 DNA: TGTGCCAGCAGTTACCTCCCGGGAGTCCCCGAGCAGTACTTC.